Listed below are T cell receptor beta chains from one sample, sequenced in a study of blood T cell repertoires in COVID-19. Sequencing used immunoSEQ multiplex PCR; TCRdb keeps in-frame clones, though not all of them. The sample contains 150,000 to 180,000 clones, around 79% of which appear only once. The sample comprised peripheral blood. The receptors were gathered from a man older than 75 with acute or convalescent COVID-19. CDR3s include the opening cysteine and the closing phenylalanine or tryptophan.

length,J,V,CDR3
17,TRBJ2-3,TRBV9,CASSAALVSGGTDTQYF
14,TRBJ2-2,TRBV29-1,CSGLTGANTGELFF
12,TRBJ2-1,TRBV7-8,CASSLTGNEQFF
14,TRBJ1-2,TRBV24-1,CATSEQGAVYGYTF
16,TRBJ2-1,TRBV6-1,CASSEFHRARYNEQFF
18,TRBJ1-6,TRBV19,CASSIPLTGQKWNSPLHF
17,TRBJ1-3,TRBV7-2,CASSLGDGGLSGNTIYF
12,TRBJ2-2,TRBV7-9,CASSFGAGELFF
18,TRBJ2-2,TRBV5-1,CASSPGILAGLNTGELFF
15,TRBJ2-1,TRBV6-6,CASNPLASAYNEQFF
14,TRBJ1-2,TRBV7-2,CASSLAFMEDGYTF
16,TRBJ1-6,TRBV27,CASSFQRDLRDSPLHF
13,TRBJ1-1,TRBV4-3,CASSQVRDTEAFF
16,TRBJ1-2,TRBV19,CASSPRGQGLDYGYTF